This TCR beta chain was identified in a study of blood T cells in healthy people across ages. Findings and caveats of the study: Older age went with lower TCR beta diversity per million T cells, in a roughly linear way. The donors' CMV status was not determined, possibly confounding changes in expanded clonotypes.

The V end was cut by 6 bases, the J end by 1 base, with 15 bases between. In germline, CDR1 is MGHDK, CDR2 SYGVNS. The CDR3 is 15 residues long. Sample-barcoded 5' priming and a J-beta primer mix drove a second PCR of about 6 to 12 cycles. The authors tagged each cDNA molecule using a template-switch adaptor with 12 random nucleotides. In TCRdb, the 5' RACE reads were re-called with MiXCR into one record per CDR3 protein. This sample has about 640,000 distinct CDR3 sequences, with 58% found just once. Of note for this clonotype: What it binds is not known.

This sequence joins TRBV25-1 and TRBJ2-5, with D tentatively TRBD2 (6 bases). The receptor was derived from a man between 60 and 75 years old in good health. Sequencing was done on a sample of blood. The CDR3 here is CASSHGGRTQETQYF. The CDR3 nucleotides are TGTGCCAGCAGCCACGGGGGACGAACCCAAGAGACCCAGTACTTC.